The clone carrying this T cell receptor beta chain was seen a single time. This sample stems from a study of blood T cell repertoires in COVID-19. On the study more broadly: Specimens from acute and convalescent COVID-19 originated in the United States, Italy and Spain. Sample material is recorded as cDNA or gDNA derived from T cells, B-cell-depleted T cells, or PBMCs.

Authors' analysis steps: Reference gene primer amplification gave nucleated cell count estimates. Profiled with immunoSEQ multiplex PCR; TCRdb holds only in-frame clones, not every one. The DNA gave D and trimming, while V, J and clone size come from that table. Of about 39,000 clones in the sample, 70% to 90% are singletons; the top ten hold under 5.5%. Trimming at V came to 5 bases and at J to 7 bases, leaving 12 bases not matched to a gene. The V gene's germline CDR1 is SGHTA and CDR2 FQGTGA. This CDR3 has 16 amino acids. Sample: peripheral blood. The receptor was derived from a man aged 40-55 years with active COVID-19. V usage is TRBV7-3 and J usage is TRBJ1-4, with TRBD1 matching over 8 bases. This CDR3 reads CASSPSGQGAVEKLFF. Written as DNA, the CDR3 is TGTGCCAGCAGCCCTAGTGGGCAGGGGGCGGTTGAAAAACTGTTTTTT.